What follows are 11 T cell receptor beta chains derived from one specimen sequenced in a study of T-cell reconstitution after alpha-beta-depleted transplantation in children. TCRbeta library construction was performed incorporating unique molecular identifiers. Using its own MiXCR run on the PCR reads, TCRdb lists one record per CDR3 protein. The sample records about 410,000 distinct CDR3 sequences, just over 20% being singletons. This specimen consisted of PBMCs from the stem cell graft donor, obtained from the stem cell graft. The receptors here all came from a human donor who donated a stem cell graft to a child with acute myeloid leukemia.

This chain connects TRBV29-1 to TRBJ2-7, with 7 bases that match TRBD1. CDR3 size: 14 residues. The V gene end was trimmed by 7 bases and the J gene end by 2 bases; junction bases not matched to a gene: 11. The germline CDR1 and CDR2 sequences are SQVTM and ANQGSEA. CDR3 sequence reads: CSGSLDRFPYEQYF. The CDR3 DNA follows: TGCAGCGGCTCTTTGGACAGGTTTCCCTACGAGCAGTACTTC.

This clonotype turned up a few times. The CDR3 loop reads CASSQDKASGSTDTQYF. As DNA, the CDR3 is TGCGCCAGCAGCCAAGATAAAGCTAGCGGGAGCACAGATACGCAGTATTTT. This chain uses TRBV4-1 with TRBJ2-3; 8 positions agree with TRBD2. This CDR3 contains 17 residues. Germline assignment: CDR1 MGHRA and CDR2 YSYEKL. Trimming cost V 0 bases and J 0 bases; bases outside gene matches: 5.

This clonotype showed up many times. This chain joins TRBV29-1 and TRBJ2-7; TRBD1 is a possible D gene (6 bases). This CDR3 has 12 amino acids. Trimming pared 4 bases from V and 2 bases from J, leaving 9 bases between. Germline V gives CDR1 SQVTM, CDR2 ANQGSEA. The CDR3 DNA sequence: TGCAGCGTTGTCGCAGGGGCCTACGAGCAGTACTTC. It yields the protein CSVVAGAYEQYF.

The rearrangement links TRBV20-1 to TRBJ2-7, with 8 bases aligning to TRBD1. Germline V lookup: CDR1 DFQATT, CDR2 SNEGSKA (reference sequence). The CDR3 has 15 residues. V shed 1 base and J 3 bases; nucleotides not matched to a gene: 8. The CDR3 protein is CSARGPGTGYYEQYF. CDR3 coding DNA: TGCAGTGCTAGAGGACCCGGGACAGGTTACTACGAGCAGTACTTC.

This clonotype showed up many times. This chain links TRBV7-2 with TRBJ2-1, with D unresolved. Trimming removed 4 bases at V and 7 bases at J, with 8 bases between. The V gene's germline CDR1 is SGHTA and CDR2 FQGNSA. This CDR3 comprises 12 residues. In DNA, the CDR3 is TGTGCCAGCAGCTCCGGGTGGAATGAGCAGTTCTTC. Residues: CASSSGWNEQFF.

The table lists this clonotype with a few counts. The chain is built from TRBV7-9 and TRBJ2-2; no definite D call. Trimming cost V 4 bases and J 4 bases, with 10 bases left between them. Germline lookup yields CDR1 SEHNR and CDR2 FQNEAQ (reference sequence). The CDR3 extends over 14 amino acids. DNA for the CDR3: TGTGCCAGCAGCTATGCCGTCGGCACCGGGGAGCTGTTTTTT. It is translated as CASSYAVGTGELFF.

The gene calls are TRBV5-1 and TRBJ1-2, with 7 bases matching TRBD1. Germline CDR1 and CDR2: SGHRS and YFSETQ. V dropped 1 base and J dropped 0; count of bases not matched to a gene: 6. This CDR3 is 16 amino acids long. This chain's CDR3 is CASSLMDRQPNYGYTF. In DNA, the CDR3 is TGCGCCAGCAGCTTGATGGACAGGCAGCCTAACTATGGCTACACCTTC. Drawing the rest from reference TRBV5-1 and TRBJ1-2, the complete variable domain is KAGVTQTPRYLIKTRGQQVTLSCSPISGHRSVSWYQQTPGQGLQFLFEYFSETQRNKGNFPGRFSGRQFSNSRSEMNVSTLELGDSALYLCASSLMDRQPNYGYTFGSGTRLTVV.

This clonotype appeared many times. J is TRBJ2-1 and V is TRBV12-3 or TRBV12-4; TRBD2 matches 12 bases. The V segment lost 4 bases and the J segment 3 bases; nucleotides outside the gene matches: 1. The CDR3 spans 15 residues. The CDR3 protein is CASSSGLAGYNEQFF. The DNA for the CDR3 is TGTGCCAGCAGTTCGGGACTAGCGGGCTACAATGAGCAGTTCTTC.

This clonotype occurred a few times. The V gene is TRBV9, the J gene TRBJ1-3; no clear D gene. CDR3 length equals 17 residues. The V gene's germline CDR1 is SGDLS and CDR2 YYNGEE. V was pared by 0 bases and J by 0 bases, with 13 bases between. CDR3 DNA sequence: TGTGCCAGCAGCGTAGCCCGAAACAGCGCCTCTGGAAACACCATATATTTT. This sequence encodes CASSVARNSASGNTIYF. The variable domain in full, with the rest retrieved from reference TRBV9 and TRBJ1-3, is DSGVTQTPKHLITATGQRVTLRCSPRSGDLSVYWYQQSLDQGLQFLIQYYNGEERAKGNILERFSAQQFPDLHSELNLSSLELGDSALYFCASSVARNSASGNTIYFGEGSWLTVV.

The chain couples TRBV4-1 to TRBJ2-1; D gene uncertain. The CDR3 has 13 residues. Trimming removed 2 bases from V and 4 bases from J, with 6 bases in between. The germline V gene has CDR1 MGHRA and CDR2 YSYEKL. CDR3 sequence (DNA): TGCGCCAGCAGCCAATTAGTATACAATGAGCAGTTCTTC. Translation gives CASSQLVYNEQFF.

This clonotype was seen only a few times. The chain joins TRBV6-2 or TRBV6-3 to TRBJ2-7; D is unresolved. Germline V gene sequence: CDR1 MNHEY, CDR2 SVGEGT. The CDR3 spans 13 residues. The ends were cut back, 0 bases at V and 6 bases at J, with 9 bases in the middle. CDR3 nucleotides: TGTGCCAGCAGTTACTCCACAGAACGCGAGCAGTACTTC. Its protein product is CASSYSTEREQYF.